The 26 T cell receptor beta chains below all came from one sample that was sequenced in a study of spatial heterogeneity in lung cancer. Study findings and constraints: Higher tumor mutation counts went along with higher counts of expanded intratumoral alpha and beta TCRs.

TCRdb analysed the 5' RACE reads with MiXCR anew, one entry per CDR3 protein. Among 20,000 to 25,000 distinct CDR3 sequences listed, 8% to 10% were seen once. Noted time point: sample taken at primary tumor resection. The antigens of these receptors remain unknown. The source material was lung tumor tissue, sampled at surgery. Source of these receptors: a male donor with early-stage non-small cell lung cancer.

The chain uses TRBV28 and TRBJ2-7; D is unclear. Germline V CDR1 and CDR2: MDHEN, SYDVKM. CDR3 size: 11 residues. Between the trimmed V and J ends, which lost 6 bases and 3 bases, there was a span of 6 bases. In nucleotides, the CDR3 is TGTGCCAGCAGCTACCACTACGAGCAGTACTTC. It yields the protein CASSYHYEQYF.

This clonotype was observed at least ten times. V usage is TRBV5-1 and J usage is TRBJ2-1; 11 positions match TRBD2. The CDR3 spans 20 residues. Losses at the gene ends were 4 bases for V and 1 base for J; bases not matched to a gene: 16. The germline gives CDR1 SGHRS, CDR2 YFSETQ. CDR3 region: CASSPVKTSGTHLSYNEQFF. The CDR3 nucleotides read TGCGCCAGCAGCCCCGTGAAGACTAGCGGGACTCATTTATCCTACAATGAGCAGTTCTTC.

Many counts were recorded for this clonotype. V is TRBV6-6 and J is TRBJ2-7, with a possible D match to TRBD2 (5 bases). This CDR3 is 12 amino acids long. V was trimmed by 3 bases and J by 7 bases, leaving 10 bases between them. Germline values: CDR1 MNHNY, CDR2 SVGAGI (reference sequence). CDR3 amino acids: CASSYSRGEQYF. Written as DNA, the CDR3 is TGTGCCAGCAGTTATTCGAGAGGGGAGCAGTACTTC.

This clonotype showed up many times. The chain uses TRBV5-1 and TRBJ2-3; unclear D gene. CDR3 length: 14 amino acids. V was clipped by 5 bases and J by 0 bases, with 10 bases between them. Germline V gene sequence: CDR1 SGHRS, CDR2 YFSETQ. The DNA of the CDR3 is TGCGCCAGCAGTATCCGGGCCAGCACAGATACGCAGTATTTT. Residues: CASSIRASTDTQYF.

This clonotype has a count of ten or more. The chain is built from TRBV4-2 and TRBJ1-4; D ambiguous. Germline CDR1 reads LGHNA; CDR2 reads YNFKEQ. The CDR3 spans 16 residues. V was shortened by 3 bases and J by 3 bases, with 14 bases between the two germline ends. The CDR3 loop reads CASSHLFLTANEKLFF. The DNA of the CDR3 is TGTGCCAGCAGCCATTTATTCCTTACGGCTAATGAAAAACTGTTTTTT.

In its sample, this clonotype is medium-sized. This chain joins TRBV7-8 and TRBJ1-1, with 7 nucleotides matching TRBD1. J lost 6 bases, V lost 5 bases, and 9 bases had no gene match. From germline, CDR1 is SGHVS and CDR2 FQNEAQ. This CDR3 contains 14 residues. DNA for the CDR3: TGTGCCAGCAGCCTGGGGCCTCAGGGGGCTGAAGCTTTCTTT. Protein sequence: CASSLGPQGAEAFF.

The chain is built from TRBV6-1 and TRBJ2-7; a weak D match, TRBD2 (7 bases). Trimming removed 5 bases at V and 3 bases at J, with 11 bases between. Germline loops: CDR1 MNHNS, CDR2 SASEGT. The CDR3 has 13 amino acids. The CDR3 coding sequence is TGTGCCAGCAGTTCTAGGGGGGGCTACGAGCAGTACTTC. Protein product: CASSSRGGYEQYF.

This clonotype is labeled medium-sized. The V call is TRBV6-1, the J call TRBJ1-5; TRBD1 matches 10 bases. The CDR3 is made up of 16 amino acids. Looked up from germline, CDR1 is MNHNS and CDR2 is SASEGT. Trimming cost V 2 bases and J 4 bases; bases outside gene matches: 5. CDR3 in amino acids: CASSEPGQGKNQPQHF. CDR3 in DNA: TGTGCCAGCAGTGAACCGGGACAGGGGAAGAATCAGCCCCAGCATTTT.

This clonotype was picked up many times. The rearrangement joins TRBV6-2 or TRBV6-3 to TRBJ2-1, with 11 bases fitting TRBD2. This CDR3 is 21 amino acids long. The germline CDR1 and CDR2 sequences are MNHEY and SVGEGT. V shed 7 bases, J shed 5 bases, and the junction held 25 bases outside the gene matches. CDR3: CASTSGDRVLGLAGKDNEQFF. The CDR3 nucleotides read TGTGCCAGCACCTCCGGGGACAGGGTACTTGGACTAGCGGGTAAGGACAATGAGCAGTTCTTC.

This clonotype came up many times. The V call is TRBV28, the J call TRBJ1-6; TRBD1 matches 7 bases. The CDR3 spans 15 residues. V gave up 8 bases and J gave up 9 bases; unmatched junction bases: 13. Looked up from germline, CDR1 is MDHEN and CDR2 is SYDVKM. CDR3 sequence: CASFPRGRGGSPLHF. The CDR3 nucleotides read TGTGCCAGCTTCCCGAGGGGGCGAGGGGGTTCACCCCTCCACTTT.

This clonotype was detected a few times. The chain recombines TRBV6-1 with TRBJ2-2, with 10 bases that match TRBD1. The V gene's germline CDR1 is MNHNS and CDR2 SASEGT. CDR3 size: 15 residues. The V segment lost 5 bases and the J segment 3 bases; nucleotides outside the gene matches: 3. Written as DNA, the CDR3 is TGTGCCAGCAGTCGGGACAGGGGTTACACCGGGGAGCTGTTTTTT. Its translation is CASSRDRGYTGELFF.

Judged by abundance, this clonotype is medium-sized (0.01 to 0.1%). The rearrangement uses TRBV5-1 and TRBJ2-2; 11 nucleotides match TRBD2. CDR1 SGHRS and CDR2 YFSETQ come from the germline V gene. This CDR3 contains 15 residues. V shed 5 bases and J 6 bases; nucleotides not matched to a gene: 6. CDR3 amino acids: CASRYLAGGSGELFF. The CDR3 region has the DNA TGCGCCAGCAGATATCTAGCGGGAGGCTCCGGGGAGCTGTTTTTT.

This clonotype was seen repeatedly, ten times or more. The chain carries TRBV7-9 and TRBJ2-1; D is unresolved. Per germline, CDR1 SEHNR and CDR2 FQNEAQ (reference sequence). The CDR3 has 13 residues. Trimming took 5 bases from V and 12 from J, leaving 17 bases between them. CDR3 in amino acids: CASSAPLSHGQFF. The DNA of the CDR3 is TGTGCCAGCAGCGCCCCCCTTTCTCATGGGCAGTTCTTC.

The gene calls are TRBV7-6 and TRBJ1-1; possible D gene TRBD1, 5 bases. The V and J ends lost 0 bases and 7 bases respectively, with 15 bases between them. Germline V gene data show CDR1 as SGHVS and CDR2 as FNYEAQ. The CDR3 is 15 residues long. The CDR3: CASSLARAGMGEAFF. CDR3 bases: TGTGCCAGCAGCTTAGCCAGGGCCGGGATGGGTGAAGCTTTCTTT.

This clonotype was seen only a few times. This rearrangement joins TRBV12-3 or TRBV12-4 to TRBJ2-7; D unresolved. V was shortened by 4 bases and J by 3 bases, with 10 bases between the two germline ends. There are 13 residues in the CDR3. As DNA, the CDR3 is TGTGCCAGCAGTTCGCCCGCACGCTACGAGCAGTACTTC. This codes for CASSSPARYEQYF.

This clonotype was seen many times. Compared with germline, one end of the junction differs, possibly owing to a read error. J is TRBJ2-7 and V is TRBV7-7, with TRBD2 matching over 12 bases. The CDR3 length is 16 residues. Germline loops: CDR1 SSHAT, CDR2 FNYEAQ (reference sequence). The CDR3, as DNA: TGTGCTAGCAGCCCCGGACTAGCGGGGATATCCTACGAGCAGTACTTC. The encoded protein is CASSPGLAGISYEQYF.

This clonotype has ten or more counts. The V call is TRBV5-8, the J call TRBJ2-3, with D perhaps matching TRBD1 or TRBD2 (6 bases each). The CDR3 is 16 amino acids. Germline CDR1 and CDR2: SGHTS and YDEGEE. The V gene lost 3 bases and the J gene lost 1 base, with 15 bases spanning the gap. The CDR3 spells CASSWRGESGTDTQYF. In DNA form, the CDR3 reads TGTGCCAGCAGCTGGAGGGGGGAATCCGGCACAGATACGCAGTATTTT.

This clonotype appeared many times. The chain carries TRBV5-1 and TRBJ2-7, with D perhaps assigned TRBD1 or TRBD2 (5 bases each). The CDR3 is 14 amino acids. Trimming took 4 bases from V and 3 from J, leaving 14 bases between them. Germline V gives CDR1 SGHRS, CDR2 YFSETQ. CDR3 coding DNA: TGCGCCAGCAGCCCCAAGGGACGAAACTACGAGCAGTACTTC. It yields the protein CASSPKGRNYEQYF.

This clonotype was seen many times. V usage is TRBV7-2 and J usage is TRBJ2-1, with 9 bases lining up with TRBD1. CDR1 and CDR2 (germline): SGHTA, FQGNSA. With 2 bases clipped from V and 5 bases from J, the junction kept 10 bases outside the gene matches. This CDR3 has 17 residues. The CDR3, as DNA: TGTGCCAGCAGCTTACTACAGGGGGCAGTACGGGACAATGAGCAGTTCTTC. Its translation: CASSLLQGAVRDNEQFF.

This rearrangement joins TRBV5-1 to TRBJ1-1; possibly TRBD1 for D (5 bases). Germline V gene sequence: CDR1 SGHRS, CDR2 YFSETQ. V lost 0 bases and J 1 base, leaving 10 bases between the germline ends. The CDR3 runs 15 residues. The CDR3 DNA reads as TGCGCCAGCAGCTTGGCCCAAACAGGGAACACTGAAGCTTTCTTT. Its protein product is CASSLAQTGNTEAFF. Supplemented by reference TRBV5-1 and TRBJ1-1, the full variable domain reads KAGVTQTPRYLIKTRGQQVTLSCSPISGHRSVSWYQQTPGQGLQFLFEYFSETQRNKGNFPGRFSGRQFSNSRSEMNVSTLELGDSALYLCASSLAQTGNTEAFFGQGTRLTVV.

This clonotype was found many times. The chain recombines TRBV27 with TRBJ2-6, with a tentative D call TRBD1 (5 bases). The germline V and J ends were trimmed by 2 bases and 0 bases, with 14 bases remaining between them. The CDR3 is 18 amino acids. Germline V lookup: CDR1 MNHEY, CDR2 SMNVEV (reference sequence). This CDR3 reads CASSLPTRAPSGANVLTF. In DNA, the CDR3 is TGTGCCAGCAGTTTACCGACCAGGGCCCCCTCTGGGGCCAACGTCCTGACTTTC.

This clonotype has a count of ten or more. The CDR3 DNA follows: TGTGCCATCAGTGATAGCGTAGCGGGGAACAATGAGCAGTTCTTC. Protein product: CAISDSVAGNNEQFF. The V call is TRBV10-3, the J call TRBJ2-1; 8 bases align to TRBD2. The V gene's germline CDR1 is ENHRY and CDR2 SYGVKD. This CDR3 contains 15 residues. V lost 3 bases and J lost 5; bases outside the gene matches: 6.

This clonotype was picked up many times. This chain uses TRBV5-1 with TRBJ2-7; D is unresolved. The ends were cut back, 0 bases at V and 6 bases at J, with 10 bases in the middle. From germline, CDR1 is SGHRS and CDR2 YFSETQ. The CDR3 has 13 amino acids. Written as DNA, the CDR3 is TGCGCCAGCAGCTTGGGCGATTCGGGCGAGCAGTACTTC. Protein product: CASSLGDSGEQYF.

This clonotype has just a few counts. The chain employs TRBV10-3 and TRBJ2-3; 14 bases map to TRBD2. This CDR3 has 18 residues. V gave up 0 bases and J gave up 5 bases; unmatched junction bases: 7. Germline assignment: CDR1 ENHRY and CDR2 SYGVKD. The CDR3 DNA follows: TGTGCCATCAGTGAGTCAACGGGACTAGCGGGGGTTGGAGATACGCAGTATTTT. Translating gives CAISESTGLAGVGDTQYF.

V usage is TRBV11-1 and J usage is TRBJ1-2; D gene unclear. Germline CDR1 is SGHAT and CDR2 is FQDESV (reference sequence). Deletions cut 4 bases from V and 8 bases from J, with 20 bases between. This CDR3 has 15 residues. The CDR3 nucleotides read TGTGCCAGCAGCTCCCGAACGAGGGCCCCGGGCGGCTACACCTTC. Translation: CASSSRTRAPGGYTF.

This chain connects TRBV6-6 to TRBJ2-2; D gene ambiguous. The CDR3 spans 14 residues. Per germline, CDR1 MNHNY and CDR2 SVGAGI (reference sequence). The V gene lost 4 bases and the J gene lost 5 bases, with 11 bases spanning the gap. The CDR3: CASSSDSYTGELFF. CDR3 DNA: TGTGCCAGCAGTTCCGACTCCTATACCGGGGAGCTGTTTTTT.